The clone carrying this T cell receptor (beta chain) was seen once. This sample is part of a study of T cell changes during pregnancy in multiple sclerosis. Profiled with immunoSEQ multiplex PCR; TCRdb holds only in-frame clones, not every one. The data show tens of thousands of clones, with approximately 90% seen just once and approximately 0.5% held by the top ten. The source was CD4+ T cells from peripheral blood mononuclear cells, collected in the first trimester of pregnancy. The receptor comes from a female donor with multiple sclerosis, enrolled in a pregnancy study.

Here the CDR3 DNA reads TGTGCCAGCAGCTTGACTACGGACAGGGTTCGGGAGACCCAGTACTTC. It specifies CASSLTTDRVRETQYF. The chain links TRBV5-8 to TRBJ2-5; 8 bases are a match to TRBD1. V shed 1 base and J 5 bases; nucleotides not matched to a gene: 10. The CDR3 consists of 16 residues. Per germline, CDR1 SGHTS and CDR2 YDEGEE.